The clone carrying this TCR beta chain was detected ten times or more. This CDR3 is 14 amino acids long. After removal of 2 bases from V and 5 bases from J, the junction contained 2 bases not matched to a gene. Germline CDR1 SGDLS, CDR2 YYNGEE. This specimen belongs to a study of OX40 agonist ivuxolimab in advanced cancers. About the research overall: The treatment was a fully human IgG2 OX40 agonist, ivuxolimab.

Only in-frame clones appear in the TCRdb table, and some are missing; sequencing was by immunoSEQ multiplex PCR. The profile shows roughly 53,000 clones, approximately 80% of them singletons. The rearrangement links TRBV9 to TRBJ2-1; 9 nucleotides agree with TRBD1. This TCR derives from an adult with an advanced solid tumor such as melanoma, head and neck, liver or kidney cancer. This specimen was CD4+ or CD8+ T cells sorted from blood, taken in a trial of the OX40 agonist ivuxolimab. The CDR3 here is CASSVGDRDNEQFF. In DNA, the CDR3 is TGTGCCAGCAGCGTCGGGGACAGGGACAATGAGCAGTTCTTC.